The present TCR beta chain was sequenced within a study of cytomegalovirus exposure and HLA in healthy donors (TCRdb year 2017). Background for the entire study: According to a later analysis, one platform produced both the 120 validation repertoires and the 670 or so repertoires of the first cohort. The aim of the study was to test whether cataloging public T cell receptors could identify signatures of past pathogen exposure. Along with the roughly 670-subject first cohort, a separate validation cohort of over 90 different subjects was used. The study combined high-throughput TCR immunosequencing, statistical association of individual TCRs with disease status, and machine learning to predict cytomegalovirus infection status. Overall study results and their limits: A later analysis had no HLA typing for the validation cohort, so co-occurrence there was scored across all 130 or so repertoires. The authors suggested that the approach could potentially be generalized to other disease states and immunological phenotypes. The study listed 164 TCR beta chains as associated with cytomegalovirus. The classifier was reported to diagnose cytomegalovirus status with high specificity and sensitivity in both the original cohort and the validation cohort. Across donors, most TCR sequences were observed very rarely, whereas some public TCRs were present in many individuals. A few of the identified cytomegalovirus-associated TCR beta chains were confirmed in vitro to be specific for cytomegalovirus antigens. A later analysis found that TCRs clustered in the first cohort also tended to co-occur in the roughly 120 validation repertoires, with more than 90% of cluster scores above 0.

The donors belonged to the validation cohort of around 120 subjects, which was separate from the approximately 700-subject first cohort. Library construction relied on the immunoSEQ multiplex PCR assay. The authors' analysis ran thus. A statistical classification framework was built for diagnosing cytomegalovirus status from the catalog of TCR beta chain sequences. TCRdb mirrors the immuneACCESS table, restricted to in-frame sequences. Some clones are absent from its copies; in checked studies, under half trace to an unresolved V gene, and the reason for the others is unknown. V, J and clone size reflect that table, while D and trimming were determined from the DNA. In this sample the table shows approximately 82,000 clones, roughly 95% of which occur a single time. Approximately 0.69% of the sample is in the top ten clones. Of note for this clone: What this receptor recognizes is not known. No much larger clonotype is one base removed from it; base qualities were not supplied.

Measured from the cysteine to the phenylalanine, the CDR3 is 14 residues long. Of all the DNA, just the CDR3 is kept, 42 bases in frame from base 1. V has 6 bases trimmed and J has 3 bases trimmed; junction bases matching no gene number 6. Via the germline V gene, CDR1 is ENHRY and CDR2 SYGVKD. The receptor chain draws on TRBV10-3 and TRBJ2-5, with 8 bases matching TRBD2. The source is a woman aged 18-30 years in good health and CMV-seronegative. The sample comprised PBMCs. The CDR3 amino acid sequence is: CAISPTSVKETQYF. The DNA sequence reads TGTGCCATCAGCCCGACTAGCGTAAAAGAGACCCAGTACTTC.